A selection of T cell receptor beta chains follows, all from one sample in a study of blood T cells in healthy people across ages. TCRdb reprocessed the 5' RACE reads via MiXCR and lists one record per CDR3 protein. The sample includes about 680,000 distinct CDR3 sequences, over 45% of them seen just once. Sample: blood. These receptors came from a woman aged 55 to 70 in good health. The CDR3 runs from the conserved cysteine through the conserved F or W. The D gene is left open where the match is weak. A clone size is listed for some rows: how often the clone was seen (once, few, many), or a class if it is expanded.

V,J,D,size,DNA,CDR3
TRBV20-1,TRBJ2-7,.,.,TGCAGTGCTAGACCGCGTTCCTCCTACGAGCAGTACTTC,CSARPRSSYEQYF
TRBV10-3,TRBJ2-3,.,once,TGTGCCATCAGTGCACAAATGGATACGCAGTATTTT,CAISAQMDTQYF
TRBV4-1,TRBJ2-1,TRBD2,.,TGCGCCAGCAGCCAAAATAGCGGGAGCTCCTACAATGAGCAGTTCTTC,CASSQNSGSSYNEQFF
TRBV10-3,TRBJ2-7,TRBD1,once,TGTGCCATCAGTGAGTCGCGGGCAGGGGGACCCGAGCGGTACTTC,CAISESRAGGPERYF
TRBV27,TRBJ2-3,TRBD2,.,TGTGCCAGCAGCTGGACTAGCGGAGCTAGCACAGATACGCAGTATTTT,CASSWTSGASTDTQYF
TRBV4-3,TRBJ1-2,.,.,TGCGCCAGCAGCCAAGAGGAGGGAACGGGCTACACCTTC,CASSQEEGTGYTF
TRBV7-9,TRBJ2-5,.,many,TGTGCCAGCGCGACTAGAGGTGGGGAGACCCAGTACTTC,CASATRGGETQYF
TRBV4-2,TRBJ1-4,.,.,TGTGCCAGCAGCCAAGGTGCAGCACTAAATGAAAAACTGTTTTTT,CASSQGAALNEKLFF
TRBV4-3,TRBJ2-4,.,.,TGCGCCAGCAGCCAAGATGCCAGGGTGGGGTCGCTAGCCAAAAACATTCAGTACTTC,CASSQDARVGSLAKNIQYF
TRBV7-9,TRBJ2-7,TRBD2,few,TGTGCCAGCAGCCCTCGGACTAGCGGGGCAATCAACTCCTACGAGCAGTACTTC,CASSPRTSGAINSYEQYF
TRBV11-2,TRBJ1-2,.,.,TGTGCCAGCAGCTTAGTGGGGCGAGTTGGCTACACCTTC,CASSLVGRVGYTF
TRBV4-1,TRBJ2-7,.,.,TGCGCCAGCAGCCAACAACCACGGGAGCTCGATGAGCAGTACTTC,CASSQQPRELDEQYF
TRBV20-1,TRBJ2-3,TRBD2,.,TGCAGTGCTATAGTACTCCGCCGAGCGGGAAGTCTTGGGAGTACAGATACGCAGTATTTT,CSAIVLRRAGSLGSTDTQYF
TRBV29-1,TRBJ1-1,.,few,TGCAGCGCAAAAACCTCTAACACTGAAGCTTTCTTT,CSAKTSNTEAFF
TRBV7-8,TRBJ2-3,TRBD1,.,TGTGCCAGCAGCTTAGGGCGCAGGGGGAGCACAGATACGCAGTATTTT,CASSLGRRGSTDTQYF
TRBV5-1,TRBJ2-7,.,.,TGCGCCAGCAGCGTCGACATCCTGGGCGAGCAGTACTTC,CASSVDILGEQYF
TRBV9,TRBJ1-1,.,.,TGTGCCAGCAGCGCCACGGCCGAGAACACTGAAGCTTTCTTT,CASSATAENTEAFF
TRBV3-1,TRBJ2-6,TRBD1,.,TGTGCCAGCAGCCAAAGACAGGGGGCGTCTGGGGCCAACGTCCTGACTTTC,CASSQRQGASGANVLTF
TRBV20-1,TRBJ2-7,TRBD2,once,TGCAGTGCTAGAGATAGCGGGAGCTCATCTTACGAGCAGTACTTC,CSARDSGSSSYEQYF
TRBV5-1,TRBJ2-3,TRBD2,once,TGCGCCAGCAGGCCCCGTTTGAGCGGGATAGATACGCAGTATTTT,CASRPRLSGIDTQYF
TRBV4-3,TRBJ2-1,.,.,TGCGCCAGCAGCCGGACCGACAGGGAGCAGTTCTTC,CASSRTDREQFF
TRBV6-2/TRBV6-3,TRBJ2-7,.,few,TGTGCCAGCAGCGACCCGGGGCAAAACTACGAGCAGTACTTC,CASSDPGQNYEQYF
TRBV11-3,TRBJ2-3,.,.,TGTGCCAGCAGCTTTTCAGCTACAGATACGCAGTATTTT,CASSFSATDTQYF
TRBV6-1,TRBJ2-3,TRBD1,.,TGTGCCAGCCAAACAGGGGTGGTGTCAACGCAGTATTTT,CASQTGVVSTQYF
TRBV4-3,TRBJ1-6,.,.,TGCGCCAGCAGCCATGAGGCGGGGCGGCAGTCACCCCTCCACTTT,CASSHEAGRQSPLHF
TRBV28,TRBJ2-3,.,.,TGTGCCAGCAGTTTACCTGGAAGTCGTCGACGCACAGATACGCAGTATTTT,CASSLPGSRRRTDTQYF
TRBV12-3/TRBV12-4,TRBJ1-2,.,few,TGTGCCAGCAGTTTTAGGCGTTACCCCTATGGCTACACCTTC,CASSFRRYPYGYTF
TRBV4-2,TRBJ2-7,.,.,TGTGCCAGCAGCCAAGAACCTAGCGCAGGATACAATGAGCAGTACTTC,CASSQEPSAGYNEQYF
TRBV7-2,TRBJ2-4,TRBD2,few,TGTGCCAGCAGCTCCCGTGGAAGCGGGAGGGCCGCGAACATTCAGTACTTC,CASSSRGSGRAANIQYF
TRBV27,TRBJ2-2,TRBD1,.,TGTGCCAGCAAACGACAGGGGGCGGCCACCGGGGAGCTGTTTTTT,CASKRQGAATGELFF
TRBV6-5,TRBJ2-1,.,.,TGTGCCAGCAGTTCAGGCGGGAACCTGGGAGAGACCCAGTTCTTC,CASSSGGNLGETQFF
TRBV5-1,TRBJ2-1,TRBD2,once,TGCGCCAGCAGGGATCGACTAGCGGGACTAAATGAGCAGTTCTTC,CASRDRLAGLNEQFF
TRBV29-1,TRBJ1-1,.,.,TGCAGCGTTGCTAGCGGGGGGGCTAATAAGGAAGCTTTCTTT,CSVASGGANKEAFF
TRBV2,TRBJ2-1,.,.,TGTGCCAGCAGTGAGGTAGGAGGGGACAATGAGCAGTTCTTC,CASSEVGGDNEQFF
TRBV9,TRBJ2-1,TRBD2,.,TGTGCCAGCAGCTTTTTAGCGGGTGACAATAATGAGCAGTTCTTC,CASSFLAGDNNEQFF
TRBV29-1,TRBJ2-5,.,.,TGCAGCGTTGAAGAAGGGCAGGTCCAAGAGACCCAGTACTTC,CSVEEGQVQETQYF
TRBV29-1,TRBJ1-1,TRBD1,few,TGCAGCGTTGAACCGACAGGGGGGACTGAAGCTTTCTTT,CSVEPTGGTEAFF
TRBV13,TRBJ2-5,TRBD1,many,TGTGCCAGCAGCGCTCGAAGGGGGCTGGAGACCCAGTACTTC,CASSARRGLETQYF
TRBV4-1,TRBJ2-2,TRBD2,once,TGCGCCAGCAGCCAGGCAACTAGCGGGGCTAGGAACACCGGGGAGCTGTTTTTT,CASSQATSGARNTGELFF
TRBV10-3,TRBJ2-7,.,.,TGTGCCATCAGTGAGGCTCTAGGAGGGCGAGAGCAGTACTTC,CAISEALGGREQYF
TRBV6-5,TRBJ2-1,.,.,TGTGCCAGCAGTACTAAAGTAGGTGAGCAGTTCTTC,CASSTKVGEQFF
TRBV7-8,TRBJ2-1,.,.,TGTGCCAGCAGCTTAGGCAGAGGGTACTACAATGAGCAGTTCTTC,CASSLGRGYYNEQFF